The 30 T cell receptor beta chains presented below share a single source sample, sequenced in a study of PD-1 blockade in classical Hodgkin lymphoma. All patients relapsed after autologous stem cell transplantation, and brentuximab vedotin exposure varied. CD8+ T cell isolation from thawed PBMCs was performed by magnetic negative selection. Here immunoSEQ multiplex PCR was the method, and the copy in TCRdb shows in-frame clones only, minus some. Among 25,000 to 30,000 clones, almost 90% were seen once, and the ten largest hold 6.5% to 7.5%. Sequencing used CD8+ T cells from blood, obtained at baseline. The receptors derive from a human donor with classical Hodgkin lymphoma.

The V gene is TRBV6-6, the J gene TRBJ1-4; 8 bases are a match to TRBD1. V was clipped by 5 bases and J by 8 bases; unmatched bases: 7. This CDR3 is built from 14 residues. Looked up from germline, CDR1 is MNHNY and CDR2 is SVGAGI (reference sequence). The CDR3 spells CASSIDRGGEKLFF. CDR3 coding DNA: TGTGCCAGCAGTATCGACAGGGGAGGGGAAAAACTGTTTTTT.

This clone was detected a few times. The chain joins TRBV19 to TRBJ1-1; the D gene is possibly TRBD1 (5 bases). V gave up 9 bases and J gave up 3 bases, with 29 bases separating them. This CDR3 region has 18 residues. Per the germline V gene, CDR1 is LNHDA and CDR2 is SQIVND (reference sequence). Here the CDR3 DNA reads TGTGCCAGCAACCCAGGGCCCTACCGAGCGGGGGGGGACACTGAAGCTTTCTTT. Its protein product is CASNPGPYRAGGDTEAFF.

This clone appeared a single time. This chain joins TRBV6-1 and TRBJ2-5; D not certain. V was trimmed by 6 bases and J by 5 bases, leaving 7 bases between them. CDR3 length: 11 residues. The germline V gene has CDR1 MNHNS and CDR2 SASEGT. Here the CDR3 reads CASRFVETQYF. The CDR3 region has the DNA TGTGCCAGCAGATTTGTGGAGACCCAGTACTTC.

This sequence joins TRBV15 and TRBJ2-1; the D call may be TRBD1 or TRBD2 (6 bases each). CDR1 is LNHNV and CDR2 is YYDKDF in the germline V gene (reference sequence). The CDR3 is 18 amino acids. Trimming shortened V by 0 bases and J by 6 bases, and 21 bases separated the two germline ends. CDR3 amino acids: CATSRDLTGRGPPNEQFF. CDR3 DNA: TGTGCCACCAGCAGAGATTTAACCGGACGGGGGCCACCCAATGAGCAGTTCTTC.

The chain has TRBV28 and TRBJ1-5, with D perhaps TRBD1 (5 bases). The CDR3 contains 16 residues. In germline, CDR1 is MDHEN, CDR2 SYDVKM. V dropped 1 base and J dropped 5 bases, with 15 bases sitting between them. CDR3 in DNA: TGTGCCAGCAGTTTATACGGCAGGGTAAGGGATCAGCCCCAGCATTTT. It translates to CASSLYGRVRDQPQHF.

The V gene is TRBV28, the J gene TRBJ2-7, with 10 bases aligning to TRBD1. The CDR3 spans 19 residues. V was clipped by 1 base and J by 1 base; unmatched bases: 13. Germline loops: CDR1 MDHEN, CDR2 SYDVKM. This chain's CDR3 is CASSLSRSVGTGVSYEQYF. CDR3 in DNA: TGTGCCAGCAGTTTATCGCGAAGTGTCGGGACAGGGGTATCCTACGAGCAGTACTTC.

This rearrangement joins TRBV7-8 to TRBJ2-7, with 7 bases that match TRBD2. The trim removed 0 bases at V and 5 bases at J, leaving 1 base unmatched. CDR1 SGHVS and CDR2 FQNEAQ come from the germline V gene. The CDR3 sequence is 13 residues long. CDR3 in DNA: TGTGCCAGCAGCTTAGCGGGAGGGGACGAGCAGTACTTC. It codes for CASSLAGGDEQYF.

The rearrangement links TRBV9 to TRBJ2-2, with TRBD2 as a possible D gene (5 bases). Per germline, CDR1 SGDLS and CDR2 YYNGEE. Trimming cost V 6 bases and J 6 bases, with 21 bases left between them. The CDR3 runs 16 residues. CDR3: CASTSKGAGLPGELFF. CDR3 nucleotides: TGTGCCAGCACCTCAAAGGGAGCAGGACTTCCCGGGGAGCTGTTTTTT. The entire variable domain, with the rest obtained from reference TRBV9 and TRBJ2-2, is as follows: DSGVTQTPKHLITATGQRVTLRCSPRSGDLSVYWYQQSLDQGLQFLIQYYNGEERAKGNILERFSAQQFPDLHSELNLSSLELGDSALYFCASTSKGAGLPGELFFGEGSRLTVL.

V usage is TRBV4-1 and J usage is TRBJ2-7; the D is unclear. Germline V gene sequence: CDR1 MGHRA, CDR2 YSYEKL. The V end lost 0 bases, the J end lost 0 bases, and 6 bases lay between the germline ends. There are 14 residues in the CDR3. DNA of the CDR3: TGCGCCAGCAGCCAAGATGAAGGCTCCTACGAGCAGTACTTC. The encoded protein is CASSQDEGSYEQYF.

The gene calls are TRBV10-2 and TRBJ2-4, with 9 bases lining up with TRBD1. Germline-derived CDR1 and CDR2 are WSHSY and SAAADI. The CDR3 is 16 amino acids. Germline trimming cut 7 bases from V and 2 bases from J; bases unmatched to any gene: 9. CDR3 protein: CASNWDRDGPKNIQYF. CDR3 nucleotides: TGCGCCAGCAATTGGGACAGGGATGGTCCCAAAAACATTCAGTACTTC.

The table lists this clone with a count of one. The chain uses TRBV27 and TRBJ2-7; possibly TRBD1 for D (6 bases). The CDR3 extends over 14 amino acids. CDR1 MNHEY and CDR2 SMNVEV come from the germline V gene (reference sequence). V lost 0 bases, J lost 5 bases, and 11 bases lay in between. CDR3 DNA: TGTGCCAGCAGTTTATCCGGACAGATCAACGAGCAGTACTTC. This encodes CASSLSGQINEQYF.

The chain employs TRBV5-6 and TRBJ2-1; 7 bases agree with TRBD1. This CDR3 contains 11 residues. Germline V gene sequence: CDR1 SGHDT, CDR2 YYEEEE. Trimming at V came to 4 bases and at J to 14 bases, leaving 6 bases not matched to a gene. The CDR3 bases are TGTGCCAGCAGCCTACAGGGGCGGGAGTTCTTC. This translates into CASSLQGREFF.

The V gene is TRBV28, the J gene TRBJ1-2; D is undetermined. The CDR3 is 13 residues long. The germline V gene has CDR1 MDHEN and CDR2 SYDVKM. Trimming removed 5 bases at V and 6 bases at J, with 13 bases between. The CDR3 DNA reads TGTGCCAGCAGTCCGGATAGTATGCATGGCTACACCTTC. Translated, it gives CASSPDSMHGYTF.

The J gene is TRBJ1-2, the V gene TRBV28; D is undetermined. Trimming stripped 8 bases from V and 0 bases from J, with 25 bases between. Germline V gene data show CDR1 as MDHEN and CDR2 as SYDVKM. This CDR3 region has 18 residues. This CDR3 reads CASVGITAYVDPNYGYTF. CDR3 bases: TGTGCCAGCGTGGGGATTACAGCCTACGTCGATCCTAACTATGGCTACACCTTC.

This chain uses TRBV7-9 with TRBJ1-2, with 9 bases fitting TRBD1. Germline CDR1 and CDR2: SEHNR and FQNEAQ (reference sequence). The trim removed 5 bases at V and 2 bases at J, leaving 12 bases unmatched. CDR3 size: 17 residues. Here the CDR3 DNA reads TGTGCCAGCAGCCGGACAGGGGAGGGTTTCGAGAACTATGGCTACACCTTC. Residues: CASSRTGEGFENYGYTF.

The gene calls are TRBV11-2 and TRBJ2-5; tentatively, D is TRBD1 or TRBD2 (5 bases each). Looked up from germline, CDR1 is SGHAT and CDR2 is FQNNGV. This CDR3 contains 14 residues. V lost 5 bases to trimming and J lost 3 bases, with 13 bases between them. This CDR3 is CASSAPGPKETQYF. In DNA, the CDR3 is TGTGCCAGCAGCGCCCCGGGACCTAAAGAGACCCAGTACTTC.

The chain has TRBV15 and TRBJ2-5; TRBD2 matches 9 bases. V lost 0 bases and J lost 2; bases outside the gene matches: 7. Germline V gene lookup returns CDR1 LNHNV and CDR2 YYDKDF (reference sequence). The CDR3 length is 17 residues. DNA of the CDR3: TGTGCCACCAGCAGAGACATAGCGGGAGAGGAACAAGAGACCCAGTACTTC. The encoded protein is CATSRDIAGEEQETQYF.

The chain has TRBV6-5 and TRBJ1-1, with D perhaps matching TRBD1 (6 bases). The CDR3 loop spans 14 amino acids. From germline, CDR1 is MNHEY and CDR2 SVGAGI. V was cut by 2 bases and J by 0 bases, with 7 bases left in between. CDR3: CASSYGGMNTEAFF. In nucleotides, the CDR3 is TGTGCCAGCAGTTACGGGGGCATGAACACTGAAGCTTTCTTT.

V gene TRBV7-9 combines with J gene TRBJ2-2, with 7 bases identical to TRBD1. The CDR3 is 15 amino acids. Germline assignment: CDR1 SEHNR and CDR2 FQNEAQ (reference sequence). Trimming cost V 4 bases and J 4 bases; bases outside gene matches: 6. The CDR3 loop reads CASSSPRGSTGELFF. The CDR3 region has the DNA TGTGCCAGCAGCTCCCCCAGGGGGAGCACCGGGGAGCTGTTTTTT.

The CDR3, as DNA: TGTGCCAGCAGTACACAGGGCAATCAGCCCCAGCATTTT. Its translation is CASSTQGNQPQHF. The rearrangement joins TRBV27 to TRBJ1-5, with a possible D match to TRBD1 (5 bases). V gave up 5 bases and J gave up 2 bases, with 7 bases separating them. Per germline, CDR1 MNHEY and CDR2 SMNVEV (reference sequence). This CDR3 is built from 13 residues.

V usage is TRBV13 and J usage is TRBJ2-7, with D possibly being TRBD1 (6 bases). This CDR3 contains 13 residues. Germline CDR1 reads PRHDT; CDR2 reads FYEKMQ (reference sequence). Trimming stripped 4 bases from V and 5 bases from J, with 12 bases between. Here the CDR3 DNA reads TGTGCCAGCAGCTCCCTACAGGGCCACGAGCAGTACTTC. It codes for CASSSLQGHEQYF.

A single count supports this clone. This rearrangement joins TRBV4-2 to TRBJ2-2; 8 bases align to TRBD2. This CDR3 region has 16 residues. Unmatched junction bases numbered 11, after V lost 4 bases and J lost 7 bases. Per germline, CDR1 LGHNA and CDR2 YNFKEQ. The CDR3 is CASSPLTGGPDGELFF. CDR3 coding DNA: TGTGCCAGCAGCCCCCTGACGGGAGGGCCCGACGGGGAGCTGTTTTTT.

J is TRBJ1-5 and V is TRBV13; no firm D call. The ends were cut back, 3 bases at V and 2 bases at J, with 5 bases in the middle. The CDR3 totals 13 residues. Germline V gives CDR1 PRHDT, CDR2 FYEKMQ (reference sequence). Here the CDR3 reads CASSLKGNQPQHF. In DNA form, the CDR3 reads TGTGCCAGCAGCTTGAAGGGCAATCAGCCCCAGCATTTT. Drawing the rest from reference TRBV13 and TRBJ1-5, the complete variable domain is AAGVIQSPRHLIKEKRETATLKCYPIPRHDTVYWYQQGPGQDPQFLISFYEKMQSDKGSIPDRFSAQQFSDYHSELNMSSLELGDSALYFCASSLKGNQPQHFGDGTRLSIL.

The chain has TRBV2 and TRBJ1-2, with 10 bases that match TRBD1. With V trimmed by 6 bases and J by 4 bases, 8 bases remained unmatched. The CDR3 is 15 residues long. CDR1 is SNHLY and CDR2 is FYNNEI in the germline V gene. CDR3 region: CASRVPGQGGYGYTF. CDR3 DNA sequence: TGTGCCAGCAGGGTCCCCGGACAGGGGGGCTATGGCTACACCTTC.

This sequence joins TRBV29-1 and TRBJ2-7, with 11 bases lining up with TRBD2. The CDR3 has 13 residues. Germline V gene sequence: CDR1 SQVTM, CDR2 ANQGSEA. The V segment lost 3 bases and the J segment 7 bases; nucleotides outside the gene matches: 5. The chain's CDR3 is CSVDLAGGGEQYF. The CDR3 coding sequence is TGCAGCGTTGATCTAGCGGGAGGAGGAGAGCAGTACTTC.

This clone was recorded only once. This chain uses TRBV11-2 with TRBJ2-1, with D hard to call. V lost 7 bases, J lost 5 bases, and 18 bases lay in between. The CDR3 length is 15 residues. From germline, CDR1 is SGHAT and CDR2 FQNNGV. In DNA form, the CDR3 reads TGTGCCAGCAACCGCATATCAGACGAGAACAATGAGCAGTTCTTC. This codes for CASNRISDENNEQFF.

The table lists this clone with a count of one. This chain connects TRBV28 to TRBJ1-1; D gene ambiguous. The CDR3 is made up of 15 amino acids. Germline values: CDR1 MDHEN, CDR2 SYDVKM. Between the trimmed V and J ends, which lost 5 bases and 0 bases, there was a span of 13 bases. CDR3 region: CASSNAGRMNTEAFF. The CDR3 bases are TGTGCCAGCAGTAACGCAGGACGGATGAACACTGAAGCTTTCTTT.

The chain couples TRBV27 to TRBJ2-1; maybe TRBD2 (5 bases). In germline, CDR1 is MNHEY, CDR2 SMNVEV (reference sequence). The CDR3 loop spans 11 amino acids. The V and J ends lost 2 bases and 9 bases respectively, with 5 bases between them. CDR3 coding DNA: TGTGCCAGCAGTTTAGGGAGTGAGCAGTTCTTC. It translates to CASSLGSEQFF.

The V call is TRBV28, the J call TRBJ2-2, with D perhaps matching TRBD2 (6 bases). V lost 6 bases, J lost 2 bases, and 16 bases lay in between. The germline V gene encodes CDR1 MDHEN and CDR2 SYDVKM. CDR3 size: 16 residues. CDR3 region: CASSPWREINTGELFF. The CDR3 DNA reads TGTGCCAGCAGCCCCTGGAGGGAGATTAACACCGGGGAGCTGTTTTTT. Combining the CDR3 with reference TRBV28 and TRBJ2-2 gives the whole variable domain DVKVTQSSRYLVKRTGEKVFLECVQDMDHENMFWYRQDPGLGLRLIYFSYDVKMKEKGDIPEGYSVSREKKERFSLILESASTNQTSMYLCASSPWREINTGELFFGEGSRLTVL.

V is TRBV29-1 and J is TRBJ2-5; D may correspond to TRBD1 or TRBD2 (5 bases each). With 2 bases removed from V and 1 base from J, the gap between germline ends came to 11 bases. The CDR3 is 14 amino acids. From germline, CDR1 is SQVTM and CDR2 ANQGSEA. This chain's CDR3 is CSVERIGAQETQYF. In DNA form, the CDR3 reads TGCAGCGTTGAACGGATCGGGGCCCAAGAGACCCAGTACTTC.